These 7 T cell receptor beta chains came from one sample sequenced in a study of blood T cell repertoires in COVID-19. Produced via immunoSEQ multiplex PCR; TCRdb's table is partial and in-frame only. The sample yields 450,000 or so clones, 89% seen once. Material for sequencing was peripheral blood. Every receptor here comes from a woman in her thirties or forties with COVID-19, enrolled during active disease.

The genes are TRBV30 and TRBJ1-5, with 7 bases aligning to TRBD1. Germline V gene data show CDR1 as GTSNPN and CDR2 as SVGIG (reference sequence). The CDR3 is made up of 14 amino acids. V shed 1 base, J shed 4 bases, and the junction held 4 bases outside the gene matches. CDR3 in amino acids: CAWSGTGLNQPQHF. DNA for the CDR3: TGTGCCTGGAGTGGGACAGGCCTTAATCAGCCCCAGCATTTT. Filled out from reference TRBV30 and TRBJ1-5, the complete variable domain reads SQTIHQWPATLVQPVGSPLSLECTVEGTSNPNLYWYRQAAGRGLQLLFYSVGIGQISSEVPQNLSASRPQDRQFILSSKKLLLSDSGFYLCAWSGTGLNQPQHFGDGTRLSIL.

This chain's CDR3 is CASSLDLLYGYTF. In nucleotides, the CDR3 is TGTGCCAGCAGTTTAGACTTGCTATATGGCTACACCTTC. This chain joins TRBV28 and TRBJ1-2; unclear D gene. V was shortened by 2 bases and J by 5 bases, with 9 bases between the two germline ends. The CDR3 covers 13 residues. The germline gives CDR1 MDHEN, CDR2 SYDVKM.

The genes are TRBV29-1 and TRBJ1-2; tentatively, D is TRBD1 (5 bases). This CDR3 contains 12 residues. V was trimmed by 4 bases and J by 6 bases, leaving 12 bases between them. Germline V gene lookup returns CDR1 SQVTM and CDR2 ANQGSEA. In DNA form, the CDR3 reads TGCAGCGTTGTGGGGGGAGGGAATGGCTACACCTTC. Protein: CSVVGGGNGYTF.

The rearrangement joins TRBV7-8 to TRBJ2-1, with a tentative D call TRBD2 (7 bases). The V end lost 2 bases, the J end lost 9 bases, and 17 bases lay between the germline ends. This CDR3 has 15 amino acids. Germline values: CDR1 SGHVS, CDR2 FQNEAQ. As DNA, the CDR3 is TGTGCCAGCAGCTTATTCGAAGGCGGGGGCAGTGAGCAGTTCTTC. This translates into CASSLFEGGGSEQFF.

Remarks on this clone: Germline and junction disagree at one end, which may indicate a read error. The gene calls are TRBV6-5 and TRBJ1-2, with 8 positions matching TRBD1. The CDR3 runs to 15 residues. Germline assignment: CDR1 MNHEY and CDR2 SVGAGI. As DNA, the CDR3 is TGTGCCAGCAGTTACTATGGCCAGGGGGCAGGTGGCTACACTTTC. Residues: CASSYYGQGAGGYTF.

A note on this clone: The sample has other DNA sequences that encode this CDR3 too. The chain carries TRBV28 and TRBJ1-2; the D gene is possibly TRBD1 (5 bases). V dropped 2 bases and J dropped 2 bases, with 6 bases sitting between them. Germline V gene sequence: CDR1 MDHEN, CDR2 SYDVKM. This CDR3 has 13 residues. The CDR3 loop reads CASSLGANYGYTF. DNA of the CDR3: TGTGCCAGCAGTTTAGGGGCGAACTATGGCTACACCTTC.

The V call is TRBV7-2, the J call TRBJ2-3, with D possibly TRBD2 on 6 matching bases. The CDR3 has 15 amino acids. In germline, CDR1 is SGHTA, CDR2 FQGNSA. V was clipped by 2 bases and J by 0 bases, with 9 bases between them. CDR3 loop: CASSLPAGSTDTQYF. In DNA form, the CDR3 reads TGTGCCAGCAGCTTACCGGCGGGGAGCACAGATACGCAGTATTTT.